A single sample gave rise to the 24 T cell receptor beta chains below, sequenced in a study of PD-1 blockade in classical Hodgkin lymphoma. Clones were sequenced by immunoSEQ multiplex PCR, and TCRdb holds only the in-frame ones, with some missing. The sample lists about 99,000 clones; roughly 80% were seen once. Every one of the patients relapsed after autologous stem cell transplantation (brentuximab vedotin exposure was variable). The source material was peripheral blood mononuclear cells (PBMCs), sampled before the second cycle of nivolumab. These receptors were taken from a human donor with classical Hodgkin lymphoma.

The chain combines TRBV20-1 with TRBJ2-1; tentative D call: TRBD2 (6 bases). There are 11 residues in the CDR3. The germline V and J ends were trimmed by 3 bases and 8 bases, with 8 bases remaining between them. Germline loops: CDR1 DFQATT, CDR2 SNEGSKA (reference sequence). CDR3 amino acids: CSASGSDEQFF. The CDR3 DNA sequence: TGCAGTGCTAGCGGGAGCGATGAGCAGTTCTTC.

The rearrangement links TRBV11-2 to TRBJ2-3; 9 bases are shared with TRBD2. Trimming took 3 bases from V and 0 from J; bases not matched to a gene: 1. This CDR3 has 15 amino acids. Germline loops: CDR1 SGHAT, CDR2 FQNNGV. The CDR3 spells CASSLAGGSTDTQYF. CDR3 DNA: TGTGCCAGCAGCTTGGCGGGAGGGAGCACAGATACGCAGTATTTT.

This clone was picked up one time. The CDR3 nucleotides read TGTGCCATCGGACAGACAGGGGCCCGCGACGAGCAGTACTTC. Its protein product is CAIGQTGARDEQYF. The chain joins TRBV10-3 to TRBJ2-7; TRBD1 agrees at 8 bases. CDR3 length: 14 amino acids. The trim removed 8 bases at V and 5 bases at J, leaving 11 bases unmatched. The V gene's germline CDR1 is ENHRY and CDR2 SYGVKD.

In this sample, this clone turned up once. The gene calls are TRBV2 and TRBJ2-7; D not certain. Germline CDR1 SNHLY, CDR2 FYNNEI. V lost 1 base, J lost 4 bases, and 8 bases lay in between. The CDR3 is made up of 13 amino acids. CDR3 protein: CASSEEVGYEQYF. For the CDR3, the DNA is TGTGCCAGCAGTGAAGAAGTAGGGTACGAGCAGTACTTC.

The chain is built from TRBV9 and TRBJ2-2, with D perhaps assigned TRBD1 or TRBD2 (5 bases each). CDR3 length: 15 residues. V dropped 2 bases and J dropped 2 bases, with 10 bases sitting between them. Germline-derived CDR1 and CDR2 are SGDLS and YYNGEE. The DNA of the CDR3 is TGTGCCAGCAGCGTCTCCGGGACCAACACCGGGGAGCTGTTTTTT. It yields the protein CASSVSGTNTGELFF.

The chain combines TRBV27 with TRBJ2-1, with 7 bases lining up with TRBD2. The germline gives CDR1 MNHEY, CDR2 SMNVEV (reference sequence). CDR3 length equals 14 residues. Unmatched junction bases numbered 11, after V lost 7 bases and J lost 8 bases. The CDR3 reads CASTEAGRGDEQFF. CDR3 DNA sequence: TGTGCCAGCACCGAAGCGGGACGGGGGGATGAGCAGTTCTTC.

This chain uses TRBV5-8 with TRBJ1-5, with 10 nucleotides matching TRBD1. Trimming removed 4 bases from V and 4 bases from J; junction bases left unmatched: 14. The CDR3 totals 18 residues. Germline V lookup: CDR1 SGHTS, CDR2 YDEGEE. The CDR3 region has the DNA TGTGCCAGCAGCCTGGTTCCGGGACAGGGGCGATTGAATCAGCCCCAGCATTTT. Translation gives CASSLVPGQGRLNQPQHF.

The rearrangement uses TRBV18 and TRBJ2-6; D possibly corresponds to TRBD2 (6 bases). This CDR3 has 16 amino acids. V dropped 2 bases and J dropped 0 bases, with 8 bases sitting between them. Germline loops: CDR1 KGHSH, CDR2 LQKENI. The CDR3 nucleotides read TGTGCCAGCTCACCAGGGGGGAGCTCTGGGGCCAACGTCCTGACTTTC. Translation gives CASSPGGSSGANVLTF.

V is TRBV5-6 and J is TRBJ2-1; D is undetermined. The germline CDR1 and CDR2 sequences are SGHDT and YYEEEE. V was shortened by 3 bases and J by 0 bases, with 7 bases between the two germline ends. The CDR3 runs 14 residues. The CDR3 coding sequence is TGTGCCAGCAGCTATACCAGCTCCTACAATGAGCAGTTCTTC. Protein product: CASSYTSSYNEQFF.

This clone was seen only a few times. The chain is built from TRBV6-5 and TRBJ2-5, with D perhaps TRBD1 (5 bases). The V end lost 4 bases, the J end lost 1 base, and 7 bases lay between the germline ends. CDR1 and CDR2 (germline): MNHEY, SVGAGI. The CDR3 contains 13 residues. The CDR3: CASSWTSQETQYF. CDR3 bases: TGTGCCAGCAGTTGGACAAGCCAAGAGACCCAGTACTTC.

The chain recombines TRBV6-1 with TRBJ1-5, with 9 nucleotides matching TRBD1. Germline V gene sequence: CDR1 MNHNS, CDR2 SASEGT. V shed 7 bases and J 5 bases; nucleotides not matched to a gene: 6. The CDR3 runs 14 residues. CDR3 DNA: TGTGCCAGCATTTTCGACAGGGGGGATCAGCCCCAGCATTTT. It encodes CASIFDRGDQPQHF.

The chain recombines TRBV18 with TRBJ2-1, with 7 bases identical to TRBD2. CDR1 is KGHSH, CDR2 LQKENI, per germline. The CDR3 totals 16 residues. V lost 2 bases to trimming and J lost 0 bases; unmatched junction nucleotides: 4. The CDR3 DNA follows: TGTGCCAGCTCACCAAGGGACTACTCCTCCTACAATGAGCAGTTCTTC. Residues: CASSPRDYSSYNEQFF.

This clone was detected many times. The rearrangement links TRBV9 to TRBJ2-1; no definite D call. Per germline, CDR1 SGDLS and CDR2 YYNGEE. V was clipped by 5 bases and J by 0 bases, with 9 bases between them. The CDR3 spans 14 residues. The CDR3 nucleotides are TGTGCCAGCAGTGCCTCGAGCTCCTACAATGAGCAGTTCTTC. Translation gives CASSASSSYNEQFF.

V is TRBV7-9 and J is TRBJ2-4; perhaps TRBD1 as D (6 bases). CDR1 and CDR2 from the germline V gene are SEHNR and FQNEAQ (reference sequence). V was clipped by 1 base and J by 1 base, with 17 bases between them. CDR3 length: 18 residues. The CDR3 here is CASSLGGYRDRAKNIQYF. CDR3 coding DNA: TGTGCCAGCAGCTTAGGGGGATACAGGGATCGGGCCAAAAACATTCAGTACTTC.

This clone appeared once. This chain joins TRBV5-4 and TRBJ2-5; 7 nucleotides agree with TRBD1. The CDR3 is 16 amino acids. Trimming at V came to 0 bases and at J to 1 base, leaving 6 bases not matched to a gene. Germline CDR1 and CDR2: SGHNT and YYREEE (reference sequence). The CDR3 loop is CASSLATRGSQETQYF. The CDR3, as DNA: TGTGCCAGCAGCTTGGCCACCAGGGGGTCCCAAGAGACCCAGTACTTC.

This clone came up once. The chain joins TRBV4-2 to TRBJ2-1; tentatively, D is TRBD2 (5 bases). Germline lookup yields CDR1 LGHNA and CDR2 YNFKEQ. Between the trimmed V and J ends, which lost 0 bases and 5 bases, there was a span of 11 bases. The CDR3 runs 15 residues. The CDR3 DNA sequence: TGTGCCAGCAGCCAAGAGCCGGGAAAAAACAATGAGCAGTTCTTC. As protein: CASSQEPGKNNEQFF.

The V and J genes are TRBV9 and TRBJ1-1; 7 bases agree with TRBD1. Germline V gives CDR1 SGDLS, CDR2 YYNGEE. V lost 5 bases, J lost 4 bases, and 14 bases stayed unmatched. This CDR3 spans 16 amino acids. The CDR3, as DNA: TGTGCCAGCAGAAGGGGGGAGGGGGCGCCTGGCACTGAAGCTTTCTTT. Translation: CASRRGEGAPGTEAFF.

The chain recombines TRBV9 with TRBJ2-2; 10 bases agree with TRBD2. CDR1 and CDR2 (germline): SGDLS, YYNGEE. After removal of 3 bases from V and 4 bases from J, the junction contained 6 bases not matched to a gene. This CDR3 is built from 16 residues. The CDR3 DNA is TGTGCCAGCAGCGCCCCTAGCGGGAGTCCCACCGGGGAGCTGTTTTTT. This codes for CASSAPSGSPTGELFF.

This clone has just one count. The V and J genes are TRBV4-2 and TRBJ2-5; TRBD1 matches 9 bases. Germline V lookup: CDR1 LGHNA, CDR2 YNFKEQ. The V and J ends lost 4 bases and 4 bases, in that order; junction bases with no gene match: 13. CDR3 length: 17 amino acids. The CDR3 DNA follows: TGTGCCAGCAGCCCACCTATGACAGGGGGAGTGGGAGAGACCCAGTACTTC. Translation: CASSPPMTGGVGETQYF.

The chain links TRBV5-8 to TRBJ1-5; D ambiguous. Germline CDR1 is SGHTS and CDR2 is YDEGEE. This CDR3 region has 16 residues. V was clipped by 0 bases and J by 0 bases, with 10 bases between them. Here the CDR3 DNA reads TGTGCCAGCAGCTTGGACTCTGGATATAGCAATCAGCCCCAGCATTTT. Amino acid sequence: CASSLDSGYSNQPQHF. Based on the CDR3 plus reference TRBV5-8 and TRBJ1-5, the full variable domain is EAGVTQSPTHLIKTRGQQATLRCSPISGHTSVYWYQQALGLGLQFLLWYDEGEERNRGNFPPRFSGRQFPNYSSELNVNALELEDSALYLCASSLDSGYSNQPQHFGDGTRLSIL.

This chain joins TRBV2 and TRBJ2-5, with D unclear. CDR1 is SNHLY and CDR2 is FYNNEI in the germline V gene. The CDR3 is 11 residues long. The ends were cut back, 4 bases at V and 3 bases at J, with 3 bases in the middle. The CDR3, as DNA: TGTGCCAGCAGTGCGGAAGAGACCCAGTACTTC. It translates to CASSAEETQYF.

V and J are TRBV9 and TRBJ2-5; D unresolved. From germline, CDR1 is SGDLS and CDR2 YYNGEE. This CDR3 spans 14 amino acids. The V end lost 0 bases, the J end lost 5 bases, and 11 bases lay between the germline ends. In nucleotides, the CDR3 is TGTGCCAGCAGCGTAGGGGTTAGGGATGAGACCCAGTACTTC. It yields the protein CASSVGVRDETQYF.

The chain recombines TRBV5-4 with TRBJ1-5; a weak D match, TRBD1 (5 bases). Germline CDR1 and CDR2: SGHNT and YYREEE (reference sequence). Trimming shortened V by 0 bases and J by 7 bases, and 11 bases separated the two germline ends. This CDR3 is built from 14 residues. For the CDR3, the DNA is TGTGCCAGCAGCTTGGACAGGTCCGAACAGCCCCAGCATTTT. Translation: CASSLDRSEQPQHF.

The table lists this clone with a count of one. This sequence joins TRBV28 and TRBJ2-3; no clear D. The germline V gene encodes CDR1 MDHEN and CDR2 SYDVKM. This CDR3 region has 11 residues. V was shortened by 4 bases and J by 5 bases, with 4 bases between the two germline ends. The CDR3 nucleotides read TGTGCCAGCAGTTCTCTAGATACGCAGTATTTT. Translating it yields CASSSLDTQYF. The whole variable domain, filled in from reference TRBV28 and TRBJ2-3, reads DVKVTQSSRYLVKRTGEKVFLECVQDMDHENMFWYRQDPGLGLRLIYFSYDVKMKEKGDIPEGYSVSREKKERFSLILESASTNQTSMYLCASSSLDTQYFGPGTRLTVL.